This T cell receptor beta chain originates from a study of T cells after yellow fever vaccination. TCRdb reanalysed the 5' RACE reads using MiXCR and keeps one entry per CDR3 protein. The table lists about 130,000 distinct CDR3 sequences, over 8% of them singletons. With 6 bases removed from V and 7 bases from J, the gap between germline ends came to 12 bases. Germline V gene lookup returns CDR1 SEHNR and CDR2 FQNEAQ (reference sequence). This CDR3 comprises 12 residues. This material consisted of CD8+ T cells sorted from PBMCs, taken on the day of the yellow fever booster vaccination. This TCR came from a man younger than 35 who received the YFV17D yellow fever vaccine. This sequence joins TRBV7-9 and TRBJ1-2; D remains ambiguous. CDR3 sequence (DNA): TGTGCCAGCAGGCCTAGTCTGGCTGGCTACACCTTC. Protein sequence: CASRPSLAGYTF.